This TCR beta chain was captured in a study of CD8+ T cells in alopecia areata. Study at large: Oral tofacitinib (5 to 10 mg twice daily) was administered to treated patients. Study-wide points: Within the top 100, expanded CD8+ clones significantly decreased with tofacitinib, as did scalp clonality. Under tofacitinib, numerous expanded lesional clonotypes remained detectable in scalp and blood.

Extracted RNA was reverse transcribed, and the resulting cDNA served as sequencing template. TCRdb's table, derived via immunoSEQ multiplex PCR, lists solely in-frame clones and lacks some. The sample contains about 110,000 clones, 65% to 85% of which appear only once. Trimming left V 6 bases short and J 0 bases short, with 9 bases between. The CDR3 covers 14 residues. Per the germline V gene, CDR1 is LNHDA and CDR2 is SQIVND (reference sequence). A note on this clone: Antigen specificity is unknown.

Treatment meaning: oral pan-JAK inhibitor, 5-10 mg twice daily. It was from alopecia areata patients that lesional scalp punch biopsies and peripheral blood were collected. The V call is TRBV19, the J call TRBJ2-1, with no clear D. The material sequenced was CD8+ T cells sorted from blood, taken at week 24, from a patient treated with tofacitinib. The receptor comes from a human donor with alopecia areata. The chain's CDR3 is CASSPISSYNEQFF. Written as DNA, the CDR3 is TGTGCCAGTAGCCCGATCAGCTCCTACAATGAGCAGTTCTTC.